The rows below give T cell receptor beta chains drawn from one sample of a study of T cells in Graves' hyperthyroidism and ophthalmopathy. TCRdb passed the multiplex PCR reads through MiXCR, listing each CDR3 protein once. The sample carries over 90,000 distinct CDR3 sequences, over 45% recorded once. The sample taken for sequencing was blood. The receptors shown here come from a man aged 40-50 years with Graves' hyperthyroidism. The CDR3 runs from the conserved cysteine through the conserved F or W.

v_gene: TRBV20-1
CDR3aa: CSAGSGGGKQYF

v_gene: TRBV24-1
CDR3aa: CATRGHLNTGELFF

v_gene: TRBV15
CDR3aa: CATSRTLTSGGAETQYF

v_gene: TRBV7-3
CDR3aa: CASSYDQSADTQYF

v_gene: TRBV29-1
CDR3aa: CSVLGWNSYEQYF

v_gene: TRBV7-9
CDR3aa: CASSLGMGPTGELFF

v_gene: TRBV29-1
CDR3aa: CSVEGGRGSTEAFF

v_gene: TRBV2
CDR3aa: CASTPGQVRYTQYF

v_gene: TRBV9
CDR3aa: CASSVEGQPGGEKETQYF

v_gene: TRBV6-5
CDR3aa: CASSYSNVAVIYGYTF

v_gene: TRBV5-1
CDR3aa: CASSLYLSGELFF

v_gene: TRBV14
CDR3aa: CASRVSSGSYNEQFF

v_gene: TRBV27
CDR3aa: CASSRGGRAQYF

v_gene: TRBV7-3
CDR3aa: CASSLEPGQRKTQYF

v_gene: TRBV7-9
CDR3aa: CASSPSRGAFF

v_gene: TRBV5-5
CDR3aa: CASSGNAGDTEAFF